This TCR beta chain was sequenced during a study of cytomegalovirus exposure and HLA in healthy donors. The PCR had 60 Vbeta and 13 Jbeta primers. The table came from immunoSEQ multiplex PCR; TCRdb's copy has only in-frame clones and leaves some out. Altogether 150,000 or so clones are present, 60% to 80% being singletons, with the ten largest covering less than 8%. The V gene's germline CDR1 is MNHEY and CDR2 SMNVEV (reference sequence). CDR3 length: 15 residues. The V and J ends lost 6 bases and 4 bases, in that order; junction bases with no gene match: 7. The material sequenced was PBMCs. The sequence was obtained from a woman in her forties in good health and CMV-seropositive. V and J are TRBV27 and TRBJ1-4; TRBD1 agrees at 8 bases. CDR3 coding DNA: TGTGCCAGCAGCATGACAGGGGTTAATAATGAAAAACTGTTTTTT. Its protein product is CASSMTGVNNEKLFF.